The 7 T cell receptor beta chains listed next were all sequenced from one sample in a study of TIL therapy for anti-PD-1-resistant metastatic lung cancer. The immunoSEQ assay was v3. Sequencing was performed with immunoSEQ multiplex PCR; in TCRdb, only in-frame clones are kept and a portion is missing. Here the sample spans over 10,000 clones, roughly three fifths being singletons. The time point here: pre-treatment sample, taken before nivolumab and TIL therapy. Most excised metastases sampled were pleural nodules or supraclavicular lymph nodes. Sample: tumor tissue, taken at baseline. All receptors derive from a woman aged 25 to 80 with non-small cell lung cancer.

This clone was detected only once. This chain uses TRBV7-2 with TRBJ2-3; the match to TRBD2 covers 11 bases. CDR1 and CDR2 (germline): SGHTA, FQGNSA. This CDR3 region has 17 residues. Losses at the gene ends were 5 bases for V and 0 bases for J; bases not matched to a gene: 7. CDR3 coding DNA: TGTGCCAGCAGCACCGGGACTAGCGGCCTTAGCACAGATACGCAGTATTTT. Translation gives CASSTGTSGLSTDTQYF. The complete variable domain, with remaining parts taken from reference TRBV7-2 and TRBJ2-3, reads GAGVSQSPSNKVTEKGKDVELRCDPISGHTALYWYRQSLGQGLEFLIYFQGNSAPDKSGLPSDRFSAERTGGSVSTLTIQRTQQEDSAVYLCASSTGTSGLSTDTQYFGPGTRLTVL.

The rearrangement uses TRBV6-6 and TRBJ1-5; maybe TRBD1 (6 bases). In germline, CDR1 is MNHNY, CDR2 SVGAGI (reference sequence). CDR3 size: 14 residues. Between the trimmed V and J ends, which lost 6 bases and 1 base, there was a span of 10 bases. The CDR3 is CASRGDTSNQPQHF. The CDR3 region has the DNA TGTGCCAGCAGGGGGGACACCAGCAATCAGCCCCAGCATTTT.

The genes are TRBV29-1 and TRBJ2-1; 8 bases map to TRBD1. J lost 8 bases, V lost 6 bases, and 6 bases had no gene match. Germline CDR1 reads SQVTM; CDR2 reads ANQGSEA. The CDR3 length is 12 residues. The CDR3 nucleotides read TGCAGCGTCAGACAGGGGCCTTATGAGCAGTTCTTC. Residues: CSVRQGPYEQFF.

The V call is TRBV9, the J call TRBJ2-3, with D unresolved. There are 13 residues in the CDR3. V dropped 4 bases and J dropped 2 bases, with 8 bases sitting between them. Germline loops: CDR1 SGDLS, CDR2 YYNGEE. CDR3 DNA: TGTGCCAGCAGCACCGGCCTCACAGATACGCAGTATTTT. Protein: CASSTGLTDTQYF.

V and J are TRBV28 and TRBJ1-3; TRBD1 might be the D (6 bases). The CDR3 runs 15 residues. Per germline, CDR1 MDHEN and CDR2 SYDVKM. With 6 bases removed from V and 0 bases from J, the gap between germline ends came to 12 bases. The CDR3 loop reads CASSWGGPSGNTIYF. CDR3 coding DNA: TGTGCCAGCAGCTGGGGGGGGCCCTCTGGAAACACCATATATTTT.

A single count supports this clone. This chain joins TRBV5-5 and TRBJ1-3; D not certain. Trimming took off 0 bases at V and 2 bases at J, with 3 bases between the two ends. CDR1 and CDR2 from the germline V gene are SGHKS and YYEKEE (reference sequence). This CDR3 is built from 13 residues. CDR3 coding DNA: TGTGCCAGCAGCTTGGGAGCTGGAAACACCATATATTTT. The encoded protein is CASSLGAGNTIYF.

This rearrangement joins TRBV6-4 to TRBJ2-3; no reliable D call. Per the germline V gene, CDR1 is MRHNA and CDR2 is SNTAGT. Trimming took 3 bases from V and 4 from J, leaving 11 bases between them. There are 14 residues in the CDR3. The CDR3 reads CASSEQSSADTQYF. Written as DNA, the CDR3 is TGTGCCAGCAGTGAACAGTCCTCCGCAGATACGCAGTATTTT.